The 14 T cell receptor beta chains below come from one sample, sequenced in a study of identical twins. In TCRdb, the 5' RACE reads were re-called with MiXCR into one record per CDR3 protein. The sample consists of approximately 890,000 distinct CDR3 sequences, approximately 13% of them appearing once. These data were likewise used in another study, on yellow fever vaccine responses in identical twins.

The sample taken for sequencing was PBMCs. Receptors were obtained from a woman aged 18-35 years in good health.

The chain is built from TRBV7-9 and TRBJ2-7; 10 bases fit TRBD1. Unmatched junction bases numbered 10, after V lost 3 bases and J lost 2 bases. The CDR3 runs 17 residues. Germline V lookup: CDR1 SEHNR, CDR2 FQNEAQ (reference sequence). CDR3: CASSFQTTGTGAYEQYF. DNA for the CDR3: TGTGCCAGCAGCTTCCAGACCACCGGGACAGGGGCCTACGAGCAGTACTTC.

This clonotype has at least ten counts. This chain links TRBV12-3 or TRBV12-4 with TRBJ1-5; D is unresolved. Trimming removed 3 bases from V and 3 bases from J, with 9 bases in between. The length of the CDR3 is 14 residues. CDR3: CASSFADYNQPQHF. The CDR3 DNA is TGTGCCAGCAGTTTTGCGGATTACAATCAGCCCCAGCATTTT.

CDR3 in amino acids: CAISGGLAGRETQYF. As DNA, the CDR3 is TGTGCCATCAGTGGGGGCCTAGCGGGGCGAGAGACCCAGTACTTC. V gene TRBV10-3 combines with J gene TRBJ2-5; 9 nucleotides match TRBD2. CDR3 length: 15 residues. The germline gives CDR1 ENHRY, CDR2 SYGVKD. The V gene end was trimmed by 4 bases and the J gene end by 4 bases; junction bases not matched to a gene: 7.

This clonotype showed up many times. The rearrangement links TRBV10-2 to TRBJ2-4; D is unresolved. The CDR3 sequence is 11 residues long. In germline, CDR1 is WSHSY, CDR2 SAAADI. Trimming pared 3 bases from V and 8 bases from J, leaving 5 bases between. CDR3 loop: CASSEGYIQYF. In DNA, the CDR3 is TGCGCCAGCAGTGAAGGGTACATTCAGTACTTC.

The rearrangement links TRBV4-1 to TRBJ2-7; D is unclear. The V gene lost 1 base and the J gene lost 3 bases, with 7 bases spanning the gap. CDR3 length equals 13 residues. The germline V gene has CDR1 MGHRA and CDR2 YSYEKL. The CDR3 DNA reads TGCGCCAGCAGCCAAGGGTTCCTCTACGAGCAGTACTTC. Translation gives CASSQGFLYEQYF.

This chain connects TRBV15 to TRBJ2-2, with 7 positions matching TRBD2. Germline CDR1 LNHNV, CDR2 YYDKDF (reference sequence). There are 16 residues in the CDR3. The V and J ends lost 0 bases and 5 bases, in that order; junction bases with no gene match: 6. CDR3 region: CATSRESSGVTGELFF. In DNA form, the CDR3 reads TGTGCCACCAGCAGAGAATCCAGCGGGGTTACCGGGGAGCTGTTTTTT.

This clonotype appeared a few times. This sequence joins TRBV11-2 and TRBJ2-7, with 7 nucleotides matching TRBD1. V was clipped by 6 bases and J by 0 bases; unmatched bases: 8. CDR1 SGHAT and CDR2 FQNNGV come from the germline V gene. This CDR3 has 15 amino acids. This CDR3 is CASRPTGTSSYEQYF. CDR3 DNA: TGTGCCAGCAGGCCGACAGGGACCAGCTCCTACGAGCAGTACTTC.

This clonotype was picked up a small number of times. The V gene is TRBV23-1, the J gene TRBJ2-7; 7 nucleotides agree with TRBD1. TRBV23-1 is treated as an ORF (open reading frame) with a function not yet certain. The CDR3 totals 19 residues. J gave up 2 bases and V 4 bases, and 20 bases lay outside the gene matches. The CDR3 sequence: CASSLYPNKQGKYTYEQYF. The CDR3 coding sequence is TGCGCCAGCAGTCTATACCCTAATAAACAGGGGAAGTATACCTACGAGCAGTACTTC.

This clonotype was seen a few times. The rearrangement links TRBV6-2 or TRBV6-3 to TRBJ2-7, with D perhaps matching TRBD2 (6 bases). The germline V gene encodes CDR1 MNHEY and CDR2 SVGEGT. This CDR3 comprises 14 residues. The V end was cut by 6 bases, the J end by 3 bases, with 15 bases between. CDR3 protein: CASSSRAGHYEQYV. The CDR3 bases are TGTGCCAGCAGCTCCAGGGCGGGGCACTACGAGCAGTACGTC.

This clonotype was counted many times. The CDR3 reads CASSQLAGEGNEQFF. CDR3 DNA: TGTGCCAGCAGCCAACTAGCGGGAGAGGGAAATGAGCAGTTCTTC. The chain couples TRBV3-1 to TRBJ2-1, with 10 bases that match TRBD2. The CDR3 is 15 amino acids. In germline, CDR1 is LGHDT, CDR2 YNNKEL (reference sequence). Trimming took 2 bases from V and 7 from J; bases not matched to a gene: 5.

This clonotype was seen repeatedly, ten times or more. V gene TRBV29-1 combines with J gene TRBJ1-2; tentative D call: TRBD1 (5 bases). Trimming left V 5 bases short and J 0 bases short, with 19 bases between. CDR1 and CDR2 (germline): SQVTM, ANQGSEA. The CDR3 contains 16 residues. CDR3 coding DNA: TGCAGCGTTTACGGACTCTCCGGGGCTACTAACTATGGCTACACCTTC. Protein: CSVYGLSGATNYGYTF. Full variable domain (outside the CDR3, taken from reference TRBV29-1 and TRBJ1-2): SAVISQKPSRDICQRGTSLTIQCQVDSQVTMMFWYRQQPGQSLTLIATANQGSEATYESGFVIDKFPISRPNLTFSTLTVSNMSPEDSSIYLCSVYGLSGATNYGYTFGSGTRLTVV.

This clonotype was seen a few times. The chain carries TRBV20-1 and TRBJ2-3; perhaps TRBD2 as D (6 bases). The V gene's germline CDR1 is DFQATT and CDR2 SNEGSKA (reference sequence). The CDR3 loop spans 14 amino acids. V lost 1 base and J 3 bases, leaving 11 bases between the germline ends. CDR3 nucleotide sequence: TGCAGTGCTAGAGCGCCGGGGGAGACAGATACGCAGTATTTT. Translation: CSARAPGETDTQYF.

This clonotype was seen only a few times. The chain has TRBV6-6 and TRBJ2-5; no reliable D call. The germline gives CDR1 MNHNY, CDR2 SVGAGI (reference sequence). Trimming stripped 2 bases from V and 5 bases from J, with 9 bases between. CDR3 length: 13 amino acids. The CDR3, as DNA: TGTGCCAGCAGTTACCGCTTATGGGAGACCCAGTACTTC. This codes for CASSYRLWETQYF.

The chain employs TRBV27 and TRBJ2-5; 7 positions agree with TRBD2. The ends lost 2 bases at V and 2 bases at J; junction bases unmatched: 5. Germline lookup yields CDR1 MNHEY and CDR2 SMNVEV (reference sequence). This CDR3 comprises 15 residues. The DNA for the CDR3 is TGTGCCAGCAGTTTAAGGCGGGAGCGTCAAGAGACCCAGTACTTC. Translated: CASSLRRERQETQYF.